This TCR beta chain was observed in a study of early stage breast cancer tumors. In the study overall: About 80% of the 16 invasive tumors were ER+, PR+ and HER2-. Among about twelve ER+/PR+/HER2- tumors, eight were ductal, four lobular. Study-level points and caveats: Chain pairing and CD4, CD8 or FOXP3 expression were not captured. Tumors had roughly 2.5-fold higher T cell density than normal breast.

About this clone: Its cognate antigen is unknown.

This table comes from immunoSEQ multiplex PCR, and its TCRdb copy is limited to in-frame clones, with some not included. Of fewer than 75,000 clones in the sample, about 83% were seen once. The ends were cut back, 5 bases at V and 1 base at J, with 2 bases in the middle. The CDR3 is made up of 11 amino acids. Germline CDR1 is MNHEY and CDR2 is SVGAGI. The chain recombines TRBV6-5 with TRBJ2-5; D remains ambiguous. What was sequenced was blood. This clonotype was sampled from a person aged 30-39 years with breast cancer. The CDR3 is CASSGQETQYF. The CDR3 region has the DNA TGTGCCAGCAGTGGCCAAGAGACCCAGTACTTC.